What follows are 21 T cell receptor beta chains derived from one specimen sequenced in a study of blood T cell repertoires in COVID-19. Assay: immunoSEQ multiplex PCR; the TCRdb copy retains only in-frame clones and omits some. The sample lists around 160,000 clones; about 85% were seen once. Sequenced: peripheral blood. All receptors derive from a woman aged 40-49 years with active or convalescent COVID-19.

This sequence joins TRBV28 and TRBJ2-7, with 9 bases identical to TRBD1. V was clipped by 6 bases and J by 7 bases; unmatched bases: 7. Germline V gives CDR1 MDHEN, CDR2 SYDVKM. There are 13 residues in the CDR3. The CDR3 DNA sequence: TGTGCCAGCAGCCCGGGACAGGGCCTAGAGCAGTACTTC. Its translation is CASSPGQGLEQYF.

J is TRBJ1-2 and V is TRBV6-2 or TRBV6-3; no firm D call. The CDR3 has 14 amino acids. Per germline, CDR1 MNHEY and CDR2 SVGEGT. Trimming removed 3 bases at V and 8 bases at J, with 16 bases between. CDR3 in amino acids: CASSYSAVKGGYTF. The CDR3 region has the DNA TGTGCCAGCAGTTATTCGGCGGTGAAAGGAGGCTACACCTTC.

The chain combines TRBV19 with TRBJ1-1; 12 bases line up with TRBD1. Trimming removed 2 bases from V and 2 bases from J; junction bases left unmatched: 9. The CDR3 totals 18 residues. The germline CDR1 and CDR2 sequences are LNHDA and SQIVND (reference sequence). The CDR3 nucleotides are TGTGCCAGTAGTATACCACGTTCCGGGACAGGGGGCAACACTGAAGCTTTCTTT. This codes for CASSIPRSGTGGNTEAFF.

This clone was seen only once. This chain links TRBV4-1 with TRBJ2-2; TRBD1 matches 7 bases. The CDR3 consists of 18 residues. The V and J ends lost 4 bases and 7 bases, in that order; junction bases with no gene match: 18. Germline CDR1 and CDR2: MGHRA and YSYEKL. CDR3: CASSRDSWDGWKGGELFF. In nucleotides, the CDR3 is TGCGCCAGCAGCCGGGACAGTTGGGATGGGTGGAAAGGCGGGGAGCTGTTTTTT.

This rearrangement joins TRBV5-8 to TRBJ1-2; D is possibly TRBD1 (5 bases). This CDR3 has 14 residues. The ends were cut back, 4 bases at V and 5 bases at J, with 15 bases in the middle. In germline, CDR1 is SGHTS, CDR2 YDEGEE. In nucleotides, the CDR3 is TGTGCCAGCAGCGGGAGGGGCGACCATTATGGCTACACCTTC. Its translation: CASSGRGDHYGYTF. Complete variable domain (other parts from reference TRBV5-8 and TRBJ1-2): EAGVTQSPTHLIKTRGQQATLRCSPISGHTSVYWYQQALGLGLQFLLWYDEGEERNRGNFPPRFSGRQFPNYSSELNVNALELEDSALYLCASSGRGDHYGYTFGSGTRLTVV.

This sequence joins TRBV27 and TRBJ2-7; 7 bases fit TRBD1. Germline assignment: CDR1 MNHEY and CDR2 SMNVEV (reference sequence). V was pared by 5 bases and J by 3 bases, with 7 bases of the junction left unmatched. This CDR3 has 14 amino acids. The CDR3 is CASSIRTGLYEQYF. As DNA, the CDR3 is TGTGCCAGCAGTATACGGACAGGCCTCTACGAGCAGTACTTC.

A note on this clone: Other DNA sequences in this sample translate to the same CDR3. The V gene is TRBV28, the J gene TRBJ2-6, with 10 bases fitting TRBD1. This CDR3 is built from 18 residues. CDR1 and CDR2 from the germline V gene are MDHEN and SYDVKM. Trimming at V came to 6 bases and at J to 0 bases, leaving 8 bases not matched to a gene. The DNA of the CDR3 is TGTGCCAGCAGCTCCGGGACAGGGGTTTTCTCTGGGGCCAACGTCCTGACTTTC. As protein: CASSSGTGVFSGANVLTF.

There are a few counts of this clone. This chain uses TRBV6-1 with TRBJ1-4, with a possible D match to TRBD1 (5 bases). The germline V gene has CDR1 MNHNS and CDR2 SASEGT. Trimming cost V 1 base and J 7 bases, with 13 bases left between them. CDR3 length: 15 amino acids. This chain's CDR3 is CASSEVLGGGEKLFF. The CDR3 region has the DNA TGTGCCAGCAGTGAAGTGTTGGGGGGTGGTGAAAAACTGTTTTTT.

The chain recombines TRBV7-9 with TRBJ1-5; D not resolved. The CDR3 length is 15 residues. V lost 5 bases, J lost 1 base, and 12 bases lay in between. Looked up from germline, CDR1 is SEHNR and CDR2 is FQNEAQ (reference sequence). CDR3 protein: CASSAGSGSNQPQHF. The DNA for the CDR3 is TGTGCCAGCAGCGCGGGGTCGGGAAGCAATCAGCCCCAGCATTTT.

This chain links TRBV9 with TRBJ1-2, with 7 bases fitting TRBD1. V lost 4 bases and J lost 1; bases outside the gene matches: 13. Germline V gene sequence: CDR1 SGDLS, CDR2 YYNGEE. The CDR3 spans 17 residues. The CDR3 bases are TGTGCCAGCAGCTTTGGACAGGACCTCGCCTTTAACTATGGCTACACCTTC. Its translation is CASSFGQDLAFNYGYTF.

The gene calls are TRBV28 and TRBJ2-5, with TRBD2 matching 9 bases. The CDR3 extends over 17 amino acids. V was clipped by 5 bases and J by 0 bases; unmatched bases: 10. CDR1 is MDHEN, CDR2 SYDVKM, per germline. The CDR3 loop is CASSKSLAGPYQETQYF. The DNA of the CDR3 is TGTGCCAGCAGTAAATCGCTAGCGGGGCCGTACCAAGAGACCCAGTACTTC.

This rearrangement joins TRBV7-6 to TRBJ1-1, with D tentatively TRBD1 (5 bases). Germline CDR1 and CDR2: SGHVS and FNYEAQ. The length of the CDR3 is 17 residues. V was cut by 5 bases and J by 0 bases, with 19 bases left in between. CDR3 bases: TGTGCCAGCAGCGCTCGGCCGCGGGGGAGGATGAACACTGAAGCTTTCTTT. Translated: CASSARPRGRMNTEAFF.

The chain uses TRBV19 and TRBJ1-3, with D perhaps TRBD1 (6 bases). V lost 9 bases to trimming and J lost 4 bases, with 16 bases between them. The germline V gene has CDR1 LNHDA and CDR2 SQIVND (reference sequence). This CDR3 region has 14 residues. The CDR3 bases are TGTGCCAGCAGAGTCACAGGGACGGGAAACACCATATATTTT. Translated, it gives CASRVTGTGNTIYF.

The CDR3 DNA follows: TGTGCCAGCAGCTTGGGAGGAAGCAATCAGCCCCAGCATTTT. As protein: CASSLGGSNQPQHF. The V and J genes are TRBV5-4 and TRBJ1-5, with D unclear. The CDR3 contains 14 residues. Germline loops: CDR1 SGHNT, CDR2 YYREEE (reference sequence). The V and J ends lost 0 bases and 1 base respectively, with 5 bases between them.

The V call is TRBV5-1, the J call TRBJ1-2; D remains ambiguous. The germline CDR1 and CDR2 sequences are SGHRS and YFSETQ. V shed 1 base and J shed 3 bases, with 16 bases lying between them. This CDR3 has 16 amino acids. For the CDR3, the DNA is TGCGCCAGCAGCTTGTCGACACCCCTCTCCTACTATGGCTACACCTTC. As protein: CASSLSTPLSYYGYTF.

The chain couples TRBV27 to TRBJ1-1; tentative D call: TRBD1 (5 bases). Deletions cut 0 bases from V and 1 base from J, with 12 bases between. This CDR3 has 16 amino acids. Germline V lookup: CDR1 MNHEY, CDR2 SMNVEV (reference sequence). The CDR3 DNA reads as TGTGCCAGCAGTTTATCGGGGCAGGCTAAGAACACTGAAGCTTTCTTT. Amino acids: CASSLSGQAKNTEAFF.

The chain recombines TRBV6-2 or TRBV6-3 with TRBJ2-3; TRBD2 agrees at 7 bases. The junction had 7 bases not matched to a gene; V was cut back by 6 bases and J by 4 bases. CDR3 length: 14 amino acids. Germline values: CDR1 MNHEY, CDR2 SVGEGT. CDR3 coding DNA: TGTGCCAGCAGCCTGGGAGGGCACCCAGATACGCAGTATTTT. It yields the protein CASSLGGHPDTQYF.

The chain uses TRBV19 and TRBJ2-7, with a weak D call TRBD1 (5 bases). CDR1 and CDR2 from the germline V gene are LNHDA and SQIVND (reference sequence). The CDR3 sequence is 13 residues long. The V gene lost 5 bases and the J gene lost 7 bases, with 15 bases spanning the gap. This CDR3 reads CASSFTGGEEQYF. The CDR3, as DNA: TGTGCCAGTAGTTTCACAGGTGGCGAGGAGCAGTACTTC. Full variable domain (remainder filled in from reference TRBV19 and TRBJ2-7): DGGITQSPKYLFRKEGQNVTLSCEQNLNHDAMYWYRQDPGQGLRLIYYSQIVNDFQKGDIAEGYSVSREKKESFPLTVTSAQKNPTAFYLCASSFTGGEEQYFGPGTRLTVT.

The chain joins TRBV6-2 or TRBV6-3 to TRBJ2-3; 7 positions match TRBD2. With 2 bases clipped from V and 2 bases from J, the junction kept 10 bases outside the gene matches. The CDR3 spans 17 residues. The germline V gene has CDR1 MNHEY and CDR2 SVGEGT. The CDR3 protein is CASSYRAGARSTDTQYF. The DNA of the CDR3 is TGTGCCAGCAGTTACCGGGCGGGAGCCAGGTCCACAGATACGCAGTATTTT.

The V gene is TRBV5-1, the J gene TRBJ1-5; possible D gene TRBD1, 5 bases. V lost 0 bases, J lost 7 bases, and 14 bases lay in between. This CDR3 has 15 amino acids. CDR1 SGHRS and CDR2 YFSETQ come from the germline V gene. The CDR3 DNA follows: TGCGCCAGCAGCTTGGGTAATAGGGGAGGACAGCCCCAGCATTTT. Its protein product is CASSLGNRGGQPQHF.

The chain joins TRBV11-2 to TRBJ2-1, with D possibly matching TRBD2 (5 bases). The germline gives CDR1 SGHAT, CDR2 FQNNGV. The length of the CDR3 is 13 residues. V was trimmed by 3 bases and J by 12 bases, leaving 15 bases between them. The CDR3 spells CASSFGGSPRQFF. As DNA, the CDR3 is TGTGCCAGCAGCTTCGGCGGGTCCCCACGGCAGTTCTTC.